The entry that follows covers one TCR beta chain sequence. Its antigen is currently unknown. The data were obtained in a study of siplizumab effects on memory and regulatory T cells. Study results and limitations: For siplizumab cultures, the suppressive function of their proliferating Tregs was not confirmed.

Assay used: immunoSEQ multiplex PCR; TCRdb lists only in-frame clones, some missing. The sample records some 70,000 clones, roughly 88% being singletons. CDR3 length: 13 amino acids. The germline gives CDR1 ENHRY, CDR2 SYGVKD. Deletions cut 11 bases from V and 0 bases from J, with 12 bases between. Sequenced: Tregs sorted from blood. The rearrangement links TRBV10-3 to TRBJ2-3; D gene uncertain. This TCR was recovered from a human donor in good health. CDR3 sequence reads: CASEGFSTDTQYF. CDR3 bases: TGTGCCTCCGAAGGATTTAGCACAGATACGCAGTATTTT.